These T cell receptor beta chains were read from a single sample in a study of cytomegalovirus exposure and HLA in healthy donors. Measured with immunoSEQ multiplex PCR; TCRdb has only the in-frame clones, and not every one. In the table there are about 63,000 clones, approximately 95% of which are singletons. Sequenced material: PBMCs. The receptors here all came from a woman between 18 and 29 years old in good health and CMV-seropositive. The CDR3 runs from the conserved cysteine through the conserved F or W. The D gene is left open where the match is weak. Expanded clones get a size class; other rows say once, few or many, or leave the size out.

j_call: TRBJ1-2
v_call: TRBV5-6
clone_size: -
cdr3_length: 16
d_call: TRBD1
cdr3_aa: CASSLIGDRPSYGYTF
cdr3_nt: TGTGCCAGCAGCCTGATAGGGGACAGGCCGTCCTATGGCTACACCTTC

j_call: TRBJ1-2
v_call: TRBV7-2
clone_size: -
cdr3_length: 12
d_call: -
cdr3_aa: CASSSGNYGYTF
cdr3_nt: TGTGCCAGCAGCTCGGGTAACTATGGCTACACCTTC

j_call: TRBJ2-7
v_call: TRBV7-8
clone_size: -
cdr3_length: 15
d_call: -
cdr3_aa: CASSLAGSQTYEQYF
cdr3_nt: TGTGCCAGCAGCTTAGCTGGGTCACAGACCTACGAGCAGTACTTC

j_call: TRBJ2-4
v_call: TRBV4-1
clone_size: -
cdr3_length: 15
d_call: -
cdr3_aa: CASSQVGLHRDIQYF
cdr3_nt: TGCGCCAGCAGCCAAGTTGGACTACATCGGGACATTCAGTACTTC

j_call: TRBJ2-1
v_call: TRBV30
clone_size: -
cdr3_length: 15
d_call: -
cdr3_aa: CAWRAVRGSYNEQFF
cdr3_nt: TGTGCCTGGAGGGCGGTGCGGGGCTCCTACAATGAGCAGTTCTTC

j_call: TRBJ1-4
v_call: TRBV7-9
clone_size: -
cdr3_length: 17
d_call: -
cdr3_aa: CASSLIRGGVMDEKLFF
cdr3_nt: TGTGCCAGCAGCTTAATCCGCGGAGGGGTAATGGATGAAAAACTGTTTTTT

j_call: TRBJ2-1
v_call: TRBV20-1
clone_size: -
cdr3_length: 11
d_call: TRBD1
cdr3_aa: CSATDRDEQFF
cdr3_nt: TGCAGTGCAACCGACAGGGATGAGCAGTTCTTC

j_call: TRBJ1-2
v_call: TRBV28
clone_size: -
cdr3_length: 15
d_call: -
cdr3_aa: CASSLVVAAGRGYTF
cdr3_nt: TGTGCCAGCAGTTTAGTTGTAGCGGCAGGGAGGGGCTACACCTTC

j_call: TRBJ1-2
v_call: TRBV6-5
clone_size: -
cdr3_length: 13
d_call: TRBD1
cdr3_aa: CASTDGQENGYTF
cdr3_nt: TGTGCCAGCACTGACGGACAGGAGAATGGCTACACCTTC

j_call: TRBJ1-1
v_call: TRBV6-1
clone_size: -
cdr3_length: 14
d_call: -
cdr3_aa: CASSDPWGDGEAFF
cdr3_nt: TGTGCCAGCAGTGACCCCTGGGGCGACGGTGAAGCTTTCTTT

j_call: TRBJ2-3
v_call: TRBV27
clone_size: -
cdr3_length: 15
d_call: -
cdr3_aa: CASSETPTGTDTQYF
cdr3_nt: TGTGCCAGCAGTGAGACCCCAACAGGCACAGATACGCAGTATTTT

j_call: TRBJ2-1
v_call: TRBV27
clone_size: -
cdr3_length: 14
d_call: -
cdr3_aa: CASSFPGGHNEQFF
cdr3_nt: TGTGCCAGCAGTTTCCCGGGGGGCCACAATGAGCAGTTCTTC

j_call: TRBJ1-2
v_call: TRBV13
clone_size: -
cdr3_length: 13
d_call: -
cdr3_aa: CASSLGGVGGYTF
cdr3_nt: TGTGCCAGCAGCTTAGGAGGGGTCGGTGGCTACACCTTC

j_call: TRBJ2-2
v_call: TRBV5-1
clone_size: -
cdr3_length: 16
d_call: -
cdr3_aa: CASSLDGQQRTGELFF
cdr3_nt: TGCGCCAGCAGCTTGGACGGACAGCAACGGACCGGGGAGCTGTTTTTT

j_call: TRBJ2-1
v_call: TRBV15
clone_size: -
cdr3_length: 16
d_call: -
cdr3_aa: CATSRNTTTRQSEQFF
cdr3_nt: TGTGCCACCAGCAGAAATACTACCACCCGGCAATCAGAGCAGTTCTTC

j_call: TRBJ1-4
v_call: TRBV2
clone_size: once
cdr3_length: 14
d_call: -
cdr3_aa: CASCPRDSNEKLFF
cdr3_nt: TGTGCCAGCTGCCCCAGGGATTCTAATGAAAAACTGTTTTTT

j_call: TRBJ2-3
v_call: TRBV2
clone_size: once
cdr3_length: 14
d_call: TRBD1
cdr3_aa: CASGDRGGTDTQYF
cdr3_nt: TGTGCCAGCGGAGACAGGGGCGGCACAGATACGCAGTATTTT

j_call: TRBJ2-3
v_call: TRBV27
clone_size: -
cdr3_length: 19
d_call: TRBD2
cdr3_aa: CASSRTSGGLHVGTDTQYF
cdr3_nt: TGTGCCAGCAGCCGAACTAGCGGGGGGCTACATGTTGGGACAGATACGCAGTATTTT

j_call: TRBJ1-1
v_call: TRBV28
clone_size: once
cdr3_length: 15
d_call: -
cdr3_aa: CASSSSWGGGTEAFF
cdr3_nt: TGTGCCAGCAGTTCTTCTTGGGGTGGAGGCACTGAAGCTTTCTTT

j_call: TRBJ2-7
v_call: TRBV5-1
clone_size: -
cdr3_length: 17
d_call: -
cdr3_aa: CASSPGGAGPSTYEQYF
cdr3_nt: TGCGCCAGCAGCCCTGGCGGGGCAGGGCCATCGACCTACGAGCAGTACTTC

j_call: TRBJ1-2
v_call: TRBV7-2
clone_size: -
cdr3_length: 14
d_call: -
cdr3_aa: CASSPTQLNYGYTF
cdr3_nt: TGTGCCAGCAGCCCGACACAGCTCAACTATGGCTACACCTTC

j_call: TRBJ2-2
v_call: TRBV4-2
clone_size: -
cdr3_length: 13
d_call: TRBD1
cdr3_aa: CASSPQGNGELFF
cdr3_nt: TGTGCCAGCAGTCCACAGGGGAACGGGGAGCTGTTTTTT

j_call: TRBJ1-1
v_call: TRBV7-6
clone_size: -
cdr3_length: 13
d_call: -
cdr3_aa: CASSSFGGSGAFF
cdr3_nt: TGTGCCAGCAGCTCCTTCGGGGGGTCTGGAGCTTTCTTT

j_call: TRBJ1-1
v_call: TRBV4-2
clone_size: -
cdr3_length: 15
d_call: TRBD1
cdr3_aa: CASSRDSDRETEAFF
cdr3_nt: TGTGCCAGCAGCCGCGACTCGGACAGGGAGACTGAAGCTTTCTTT

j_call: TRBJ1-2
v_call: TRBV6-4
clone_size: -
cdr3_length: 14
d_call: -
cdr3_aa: CASSLGEGDYGYTF
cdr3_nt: TGTGCCAGCAGTCTCGGTGAGGGTGACTATGGCTACACCTTC

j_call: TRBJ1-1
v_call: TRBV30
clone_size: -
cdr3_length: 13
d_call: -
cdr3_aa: CAWSAQGGTEAFF
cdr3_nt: TGTGCCTGGAGCGCGCAGGGTGGGACTGAAGCTTTCTTT

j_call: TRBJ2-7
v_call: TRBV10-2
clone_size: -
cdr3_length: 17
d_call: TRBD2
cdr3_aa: CASSDTGLAGGAYEQYF
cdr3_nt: TGCGCCAGCAGTGATACGGGACTAGCGGGCGGGGCCTACGAGCAGTACTTC

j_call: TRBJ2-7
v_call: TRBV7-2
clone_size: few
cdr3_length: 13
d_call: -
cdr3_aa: CASSVGVNYEQYF
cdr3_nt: TGTGCCAGCAGCGTAGGAGTTAATTACGAGCAGTACTTC

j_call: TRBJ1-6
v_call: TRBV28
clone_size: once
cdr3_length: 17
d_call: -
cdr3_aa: CASSSAGGTSYNSPLHF
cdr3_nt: TGTGCCAGCAGTTCCGCTGGGGGGACCTCCTATAATTCACCCCTCCACTTT

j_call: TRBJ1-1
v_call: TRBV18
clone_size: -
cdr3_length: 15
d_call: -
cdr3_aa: CASSPRAGLNTEAFF
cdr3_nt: TGTGCCAGCTCACCGAGGGCAGGCTTGAACACTGAAGCTTTCTTT

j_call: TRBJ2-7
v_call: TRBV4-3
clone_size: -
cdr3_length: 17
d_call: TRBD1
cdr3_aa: CASSQYYPGQGAYEQYF
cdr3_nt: TGCGCCAGCAGCCAATACTACCCGGGACAGGGGGCCTACGAGCAGTACTTC

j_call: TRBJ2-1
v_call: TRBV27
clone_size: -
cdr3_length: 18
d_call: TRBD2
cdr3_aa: CASSPETTSGSSYNEQFF
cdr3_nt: TGTGCCAGCAGTCCCGAAACGACTAGCGGGAGTTCCTACAATGAGCAGTTCTTC

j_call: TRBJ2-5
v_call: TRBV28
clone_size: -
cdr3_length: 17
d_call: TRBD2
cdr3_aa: CASSGLAGGPYQETQYF
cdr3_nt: TGTGCCAGCAGTGGACTAGCGGGAGGCCCGTACCAAGAGACCCAGTACTTC

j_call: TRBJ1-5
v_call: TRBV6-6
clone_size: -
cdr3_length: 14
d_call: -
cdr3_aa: CASSYSSSNQPQHF
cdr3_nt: TGTGCCAGCAGTTACTCCTCTAGCAATCAGCCCCAGCATTTT

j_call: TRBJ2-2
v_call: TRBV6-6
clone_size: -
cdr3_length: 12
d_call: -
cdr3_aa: CASSYPAGELFF
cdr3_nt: TGTGCCAGCAGTTACCCGGCCGGGGAGCTGTTTTTT

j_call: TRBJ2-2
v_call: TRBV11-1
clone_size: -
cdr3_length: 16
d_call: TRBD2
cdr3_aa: CASSWSGGSYTGELFF
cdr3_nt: TGTGCCAGCAGCTGGAGCGGGGGGTCATACACCGGGGAGCTGTTTTTT

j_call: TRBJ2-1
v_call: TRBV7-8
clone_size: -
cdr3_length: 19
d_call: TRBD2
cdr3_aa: CASSLGGSGARITYNEQFF
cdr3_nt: TGTGCCAGCAGCCTCGGCGGTAGCGGGGCCCGTATAACCTACAATGAGCAGTTCTTC

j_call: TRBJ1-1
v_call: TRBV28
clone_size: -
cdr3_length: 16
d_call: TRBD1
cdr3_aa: CASSLRSTGVRPEAFF
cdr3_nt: TGTGCCAGCAGTTTGCGTTCGACAGGGGTAAGGCCTGAAGCTTTCTTT

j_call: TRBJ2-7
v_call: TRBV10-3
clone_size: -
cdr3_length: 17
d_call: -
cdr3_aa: CAISAPEAHPLTYEQYF
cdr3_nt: TGTGCCATCAGTGCGCCAGAGGCACACCCCCTCACCTACGAGCAGTACTTC

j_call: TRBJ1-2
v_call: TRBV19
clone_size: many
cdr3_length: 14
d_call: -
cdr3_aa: CASSIVRGLYGYTF
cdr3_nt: TGTGCCAGTAGTATTGTCCGCGGCCTCTATGGCTACACCTTC

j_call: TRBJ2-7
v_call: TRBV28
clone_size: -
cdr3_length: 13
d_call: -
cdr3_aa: CASRIGFSYEQYF
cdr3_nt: TGTGCCAGCAGAATTGGCTTCTCCTACGAGCAGTACTTC

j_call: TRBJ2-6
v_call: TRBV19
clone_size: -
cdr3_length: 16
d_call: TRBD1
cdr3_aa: CASSARTGPGANVLTF
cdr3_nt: TGTGCCAGTAGTGCACGGACAGGGCCCGGGGCCAACGTCCTGACTTTC

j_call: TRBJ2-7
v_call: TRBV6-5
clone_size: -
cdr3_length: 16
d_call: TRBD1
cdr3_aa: CASSYAEDRRTYEQYF
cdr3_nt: TGTGCCAGCAGTTACGCCGAGGACAGGAGAACCTACGAGCAGTACTTC

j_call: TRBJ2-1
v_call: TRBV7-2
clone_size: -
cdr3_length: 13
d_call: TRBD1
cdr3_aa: CASSFAGGDEQFF
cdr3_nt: TGTGCCAGCAGCTTCGCAGGGGGCGATGAGCAGTTCTTC

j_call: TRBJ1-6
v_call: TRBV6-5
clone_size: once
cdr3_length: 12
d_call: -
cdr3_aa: CASSALGGTLHF
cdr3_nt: TGTGCCAGCAGCGCCTTGGGAGGGACCCTCCACTTT